One sample yielded the 25 T cell receptor beta chains listed below, sequenced in a study of blood T cell repertoires in COVID-19. Sequencing was performed with immunoSEQ multiplex PCR; in TCRdb, only in-frame clones are kept and a portion is missing. This table has about 180,000 clones, roughly 90% appearing once. The sample consisted of peripheral blood. All receptors derive from a man aged 50 or older with acute or convalescent COVID-19.

This clone was seen just once. This chain connects TRBV5-1 to TRBJ2-6, with 7 bases that match TRBD1. V was pared by 4 bases and J by 0 bases, with 7 bases of the junction left unmatched. Germline V gene sequence: CDR1 SGHRS, CDR2 YFSETQ. CDR3 length: 17 amino acids. CDR3 DNA: TGCGCCAGCAGCGACGGGACAGCAGCCTCTGGGGCCAACGTCCTGACTTTC. Its protein is CASSDGTAASGANVLTF.

The chain recombines TRBV29-1 with TRBJ2-1; 7 bases fit TRBD2. CDR3 length: 17 residues. Germline V gives CDR1 SQVTM, CDR2 ANQGSEA. Unmatched junction bases numbered 9, after V lost 1 base and J lost 0 bases. CDR3 protein: CSVEVRGRLLSYNEQFF. CDR3 nucleotide sequence: TGCAGCGTTGAAGTGCGGGGGAGACTCCTCTCCTACAATGAGCAGTTCTTC.

The chain has TRBV7-9 and TRBJ1-4; no firm D call. The V end was cut by 1 base, the J end by 1 base, with 7 bases between. The germline CDR1 and CDR2 sequences are SEHNR and FQNEAQ (reference sequence). The CDR3 runs to 15 residues. CDR3 residues: CASSLVQETNEKLFF. CDR3 sequence (DNA): TGTGCCAGCAGCTTAGTTCAGGAAACTAATGAAAAACTGTTTTTT.

About this clone itself: Additional DNA sequences in this sample encode the identical CDR3. V and J are TRBV7-9 and TRBJ2-7; 7 bases are shared with TRBD1. The CDR3 covers 14 residues. Germline CDR1 and CDR2: SEHNR and FQNEAQ (reference sequence). J lost 2 bases, V lost 1 base, and 2 bases had no gene match. The CDR3 bases are TGTGCCAGCAGCTTAGGGACAGGTACCTACGAGCAGTACTTC. Translated: CASSLGTGTYEQYF.

The V gene is TRBV6-1, the J gene TRBJ1-5; 7 bases are a match to TRBD1. From germline, CDR1 is MNHNS and CDR2 SASEGT. CDR3 size: 17 residues. Trimming cost V 3 bases and J 1 base; bases outside gene matches: 9. CDR3 loop: CASSDRTGRGSNQPQHF. DNA of the CDR3: TGTGCCAGCAGTGACCGGACAGGTAGGGGAAGCAATCAGCCCCAGCATTTT.

This chain links TRBV5-4 with TRBJ2-3, with 8 bases matching TRBD1. Per germline, CDR1 SGHNT and CDR2 YYREEE (reference sequence). The CDR3 sequence is 15 residues long. J was trimmed by 6 bases and V by 1 base; bases with no gene match: 7. This CDR3 reads CASSLRGQGADTQYF. The CDR3 nucleotides read TGTGCCAGCAGCTTGAGAGGACAGGGTGCCGATACGCAGTATTTT.

In DNA form, the CDR3 reads TGTGCCAGTAGTTTTGGGGGCGAGGATAGCAATCAGCCCCAGCATTTT. Its translation: CASSFGGEDSNQPQHF. The chain joins TRBV19 to TRBJ1-5; a possible D gene is TRBD1 (6 bases). CDR3 size: 16 residues. Between the trimmed V and J ends, which lost 5 bases and 0 bases, there was a span of 14 bases. Germline lookup yields CDR1 LNHDA and CDR2 SQIVND (reference sequence).

The gene calls are TRBV11-3 and TRBJ2-7; D is unresolved. Germline V CDR1 and CDR2: SGHNT, YENEEA. This CDR3 is 13 amino acids long. Trimming cost V 2 bases and J 3 bases, with 8 bases left between them. The CDR3 reads CASSLLPGYEQYF. CDR3 nucleotides: TGTGCCAGCAGCTTATTGCCGGGCTACGAGCAGTACTTC. The whole variable domain, filled in from reference TRBV11-3 and TRBJ2-7, reads EAGVVQSPRYKIIEKKQPVAFWCNPISGHNTLYWYLQNLGQGPELLIRYENEEAVDDSQLPKDRFSAERLKGVDSTLKIQPAELGDSAVYLCASSLLPGYEQYFGPGTRLTVT.

In nucleotides, the CDR3 is TGTGCCAGCAGCCAAGATGGAAGGGACAGGGCCGAGCAGTACGTC. It translates to CASSQDGRDRAEQYV. The gene calls are TRBV4-2 and TRBJ2-7, with 9 bases identical to TRBD1. The CDR3 extends over 15 amino acids. CDR1 and CDR2 from the germline V gene are LGHNA and YNFKEQ. With 0 bases clipped from V and 6 bases from J, the junction kept 6 bases outside the gene matches.

This rearrangement joins TRBV29-1 to TRBJ2-5, with 9 bases identical to TRBD1. In germline, CDR1 is SQVTM, CDR2 ANQGSEA. Germline trimming cut 1 base from V and 3 bases from J; bases unmatched to any gene: 3. This CDR3 has 14 residues. This CDR3 is CSVEARDREETQYF. The CDR3 region has the DNA TGCAGCGTTGAAGCTCGGGACAGGGAAGAGACCCAGTACTTC.

The chain employs TRBV9 and TRBJ2-5, with D possibly TRBD1 on 5 matching bases. Per the germline V gene, CDR1 is SGDLS and CDR2 is YYNGEE. There are 14 residues in the CDR3. The V end lost 3 bases, the J end lost 5 bases, and 14 bases lay between the germline ends. The CDR3 nucleotides are TGTGCCAGCAGCGAACAGGATGTCGGCGAGACCCAGTACTTC. The encoded protein is CASSEQDVGETQYF.

CDR3 protein: CASSLEAGLNNSPLHF. In DNA form, the CDR3 reads TGTGCCAGCAGCTTAGAGGCAGGCTTAAATAATTCACCCCTCCACTTT. The chain uses TRBV7-2 and TRBJ1-6; D uncertain. This CDR3 is built from 16 residues. Trimming removed 1 base at V and 5 bases at J, with 12 bases between. Germline CDR1 and CDR2: SGHTA and FQGNSA.

This clone was picked up one time. The V and J genes are TRBV28 and TRBJ1-1, with TRBD1 matching 9 bases. J was trimmed by 3 bases and V by 10 bases; bases with no gene match: 9. The CDR3 extends over 14 amino acids. Germline CDR1 MDHEN, CDR2 SYDVKM. The CDR3 protein is CATKTGGWDTEAFF. In nucleotides, the CDR3 is TGTGCCACAAAAACAGGGGGCTGGGACACTGAAGCTTTCTTT. The full variable domain, in which reference TRBV28 and TRBJ1-1 provide the parts outside the CDR3, is DVKVTQSSRYLVKRTGEKVFLECVQDMDHENMFWYRQDPGLGLRLIYFSYDVKMKEKGDIPEGYSVSREKKERFSLILESASTNQTSMYLCATKTGGWDTEAFFGQGTRLTVV.

The V call is TRBV4-2, the J call TRBJ2-3; 15 bases are a match to TRBD2. The CDR3 has 18 amino acids. J lost 6 bases, V lost 4 bases, and 11 bases had no gene match. Germline values: CDR1 LGHNA, CDR2 YNFKEQ. CDR3 in DNA: TGTGCCAGCAGCCGGGGTTTGGGACTAGCGGGAGGTTGGGATACGCAGTATTTT. This sequence encodes CASSRGLGLAGGWDTQYF.

The chain is built from TRBV5-1 and TRBJ2-4; 7 positions agree with TRBD1. CDR1 and CDR2 (germline): SGHRS, YFSETQ. The CDR3 is made up of 17 amino acids. Trimming took 2 bases from V and 6 from J; bases not matched to a gene: 14. The CDR3, as DNA: TGCGCCAGCAGCTTAGGAAGACCGGGACAGACTATAAACATTCAGTACTTC. This sequence encodes CASSLGRPGQTINIQYF.

The rearrangement uses TRBV9 and TRBJ1-2; D is possibly TRBD1 (6 bases). Germline V lookup: CDR1 SGDLS, CDR2 YYNGEE. With 3 bases removed from V and 5 bases from J, the gap between germline ends came to 20 bases. CDR3 size: 16 residues. The CDR3 sequence is CASSAGTFSRRYGYTF. The CDR3 DNA sequence: TGTGCCAGCAGCGCAGGGACATTCTCTAGGAGGTATGGCTACACCTTC.

CDR3 sequence reads: CASSFQRTPHAFF. CDR3 DNA: TGTGCCAGCAGTTTTCAAAGGACACCGCACGCTTTCTTT. This chain joins TRBV28 and TRBJ1-1; a weak D match, TRBD1 (5 bases). Germline V gene lookup returns CDR1 MDHEN and CDR2 SYDVKM. The CDR3 totals 13 residues. Trimming cost V 3 bases and J 11 bases, with 16 bases left between them.

This clone occurred once. The chain recombines TRBV7-3 with TRBJ2-2; 7 bases agree with TRBD1. Losses at the gene ends were 1 base for V and 3 bases for J; bases not matched to a gene: 2. Germline V CDR1 and CDR2: SGHTA, FQGTGA. The CDR3 has 15 residues. This CDR3 reads CASSLRDRDTGELFF. CDR3 bases: TGTGCCAGCAGCTTAAGAGACAGGGACACCGGGGAGCTGTTTTTT.

The rearrangement uses TRBV6-2 or TRBV6-3 and TRBJ2-2, with a weak D call TRBD1 (5 bases). Germline CDR1 reads MNHEY; CDR2 reads SVGEGT. The CDR3 is 14 amino acids. V was trimmed by 2 bases and J by 7 bases, leaving 11 bases between them. CDR3 nucleotides: TGTGCCAGCAGTTACAGGGTCGACAGCGGGGAGCTGTTTTTT. This encodes CASSYRVDSGELFF.

V gene TRBV28 combines with J gene TRBJ1-4; D might be TRBD1 (6 bases). V was shortened by 5 bases and J by 7 bases, with 17 bases between the two germline ends. CDR3 length: 15 residues. Looked up from germline, CDR1 is MDHEN and CDR2 is SYDVKM. CDR3 DNA sequence: TGTGCCAGCAGTATATACAGGGAGAGGCGTGAAAAACTGTTTTTT. Translation gives CASSIYRERREKLFF.

This clone was seen a handful of times. V and J are TRBV16 and TRBJ2-1; D might be TRBD1 (6 bases). Trimming took off 0 bases at V and 7 bases at J, with 13 bases between the two ends. The CDR3 covers 15 residues. CDR1 and CDR2 from the germline V gene are KGHSY and FQNENV. The CDR3 bases are TGTGCCAGCAGCCAATCGTCCAGGGGACGGAATGAGCAGTTCTTC. It translates to CASSQSSRGRNEQFF.

The chain combines TRBV9 with TRBJ2-1, with TRBD2 identical over 12 bases. CDR1 is SGDLS, CDR2 YYNGEE, per germline. Trimming cost V 2 bases and J 6 bases; bases outside gene matches: 3. The CDR3 runs 15 residues. CDR3 loop: CASSVTSGRFNEQFF. CDR3 coding DNA: TGTGCCAGCAGCGTTACTAGCGGGAGGTTCAATGAGCAGTTCTTC.

In its sample, this clone was seen once. The rearrangement joins TRBV19 to TRBJ2-5, with unresolved D. This CDR3 spans 13 amino acids. CDR1 and CDR2 (germline): LNHDA, SQIVND (reference sequence). Trimming took 1 base from V and 5 from J, leaving 8 bases between them. The CDR3 is CASSIGQAETQYF. The CDR3 region has the DNA TGTGCCAGTAGTATAGGCCAGGCGGAGACCCAGTACTTC.

The chain recombines TRBV20-1 with TRBJ2-1; D is unclear. Trimming cost V 6 bases and J 7 bases, with 10 bases left between them. Germline values: CDR1 DFQATT, CDR2 SNEGSKA (reference sequence). The CDR3 length is 11 residues. The CDR3 here is CSAEELNEQFF. In nucleotides, the CDR3 is TGCAGTGCCGAGGAGTTGAATGAGCAGTTCTTC.

The chain recombines TRBV3-1 (or the pseudogene TRBV3-2) with TRBJ1-2; D is possibly TRBD1 (5 bases). The CDR3 spans 15 residues. CDR1 is LGHDT and CDR2 is YNNKEL in the germline V gene (reference sequence). V lost 5 bases to trimming and J lost 8 bases, with 21 bases between them. CDR3 sequence reads: CASSATTGTPRGYTF. DNA of the CDR3: TGTGCCAGCAGCGCCACAACAGGAACCCCCCGGGGCTACACCTTC.